A selection of T cell receptor beta chains follows, all from one sample in a study of T cells after yellow fever vaccination. In TCRdb, the 5' RACE reads were re-called with MiXCR into one record per CDR3 protein. This table holds about 240,000 distinct CDR3 sequences, 6% to 7.5% found once. This material consisted of CD4+ T cells sorted from PBMCs, taken 15 days after the yellow fever booster vaccination. The receptor set was obtained from a man younger than 40 who received the YFV17D yellow fever vaccine. The CDR3 runs from the conserved cysteine through the conserved F or W. The order of the fields is D gene, J gene, V gene, clone size, CDR3 DNA, CDR3 protein. The D gene is left open where the match is weak. A clone size is listed for some rows: how often the clone was seen (once, few, many), or a class if it is expanded.

d_call: -
j_call: TRBJ1-2
v_call: TRBV20-1
clone_size: -
cdr3_nt: TGCAGTGCTAGAGGATGGGGCGGAGACTATGGCTACACCTTC
cdr3_aa: CSARGWGGDYGYTF

d_call: -
j_call: TRBJ2-1
v_call: TRBV5-1
clone_size: many
cdr3_nt: TGCGCCAGCAGCTTGGCCGCAAGGGTGGGGGAGCAGTTCTTC
cdr3_aa: CASSLAARVGEQFF

d_call: -
j_call: TRBJ2-7
v_call: TRBV20-1
clone_size: many
cdr3_nt: TGCAGTCTCGGAGGGGGCGGCTACGAGCAGTACTTC
cdr3_aa: CSLGGGGYEQYF

d_call: -
j_call: TRBJ2-7
v_call: TRBV12-3/TRBV12-4
clone_size: many
cdr3_nt: TGTGCCAGCAGTTCACCGGGACCATCCTCCGAGCAGTACTTC
cdr3_aa: CASSSPGPSSEQYF

d_call: -
j_call: TRBJ1-1
v_call: TRBV12-3/TRBV12-4
clone_size: many
cdr3_nt: TGTGCCAGCAGCCTAAGGGGGGCGGACACTGAAGCTTTCTTT
cdr3_aa: CASSLRGADTEAFF

d_call: -
j_call: TRBJ2-5
v_call: TRBV10-3
clone_size: many
cdr3_nt: TGTGCCATCAGTGCGAGGGGGGAAAAAGAGACCCAGTACTTC
cdr3_aa: CAISARGEKETQYF

d_call: -
j_call: TRBJ2-7
v_call: TRBV12-3/TRBV12-4
clone_size: many
cdr3_nt: TGTGCCAGCAGTTGGGGGGTCTCCTACGAGCAGTACTTC
cdr3_aa: CASSWGVSYEQYF

d_call: -
j_call: TRBJ2-6
v_call: TRBV6-4
clone_size: -
cdr3_nt: TGTGCCAGCAGTGAGGGACAATCTGGGGCCAACGTCCTGACTTTC
cdr3_aa: CASSEGQSGANVLTF

d_call: TRBD2
j_call: TRBJ2-5
v_call: TRBV7-2
clone_size: few
cdr3_nt: TGTGCCAGCGGAGGACTAGCGGTCCAAGAGACCCAGTACTTC
cdr3_aa: CASGGLAVQETQYF

d_call: -
j_call: TRBJ2-5
v_call: TRBV9
clone_size: many
cdr3_nt: TGTGCCAGCAGCGTCGGTGGCACCCAAGAGACCCAGTACTTC
cdr3_aa: CASSVGGTQETQYF

d_call: -
j_call: TRBJ1-1
v_call: TRBV15
clone_size: few
cdr3_nt: TGTGCCACCAGCAGAGTTTGGACTGAAGCTTTCTTT
cdr3_aa: CATSRVWTEAFF

d_call: -
j_call: TRBJ2-5
v_call: TRBV30
clone_size: -
cdr3_nt: TGTGCCTGGGGAAGACAGGCCGGAGGGACCCAGTACTTC
cdr3_aa: CAWGRQAGGTQYF

d_call: TRBD1
j_call: TRBJ2-1
v_call: TRBV7-9
clone_size: few
cdr3_nt: TGTGCCAGCAGCCCCAGTATTACAGGGGCGGATGAGTTCTTC
cdr3_aa: CASSPSITGADEFF

d_call: TRBD2
j_call: TRBJ2-7
v_call: TRBV6-2/TRBV6-3
clone_size: many
cdr3_nt: TGTGCCAGCAGTTACTCGGGCGGGAGCACCTACGAGCAGTACTTC
cdr3_aa: CASSYSGGSTYEQYF

d_call: -
j_call: TRBJ2-3
v_call: TRBV20-1
clone_size: few
cdr3_nt: TGCAGTGCTAGAGATAATTTTGTGGCAGATACGCAGTATTTT
cdr3_aa: CSARDNFVADTQYF

d_call: -
j_call: TRBJ1-6
v_call: TRBV14
clone_size: many
cdr3_nt: TGTGCCAGCAGCCAAACAGGGAGCTCCTATAATTCACCCCTCCACTTT
cdr3_aa: CASSQTGSSYNSPLHF

d_call: TRBD1
j_call: TRBJ1-6
v_call: TRBV5-6
clone_size: few
cdr3_nt: TGTGCCAGCAGCTTGGCCGGGACAGGGGTGAGTTCACCCCTCCACTTT
cdr3_aa: CASSLAGTGVSSPLHF

d_call: -
j_call: TRBJ2-7
v_call: TRBV5-1
clone_size: many
cdr3_nt: TGCGCCAGCAGCTTCGACTACGAGCAGTACTTC
cdr3_aa: CASSFDYEQYF

d_call: TRBD2
j_call: TRBJ2-7
v_call: TRBV5-1
clone_size: many
cdr3_nt: TGCGCCAGCAGCTTGCGCCAAACTAGCGGGAGATCCTACGAGCAGTACTTC
cdr3_aa: CASSLRQTSGRSYEQYF

d_call: TRBD2
j_call: TRBJ2-1
v_call: TRBV11-2
clone_size: -
cdr3_nt: TGTGCCAGCAGCCCCGGACTAGCGAGCAATGAGCAGTTCTTC
cdr3_aa: CASSPGLASNEQFF